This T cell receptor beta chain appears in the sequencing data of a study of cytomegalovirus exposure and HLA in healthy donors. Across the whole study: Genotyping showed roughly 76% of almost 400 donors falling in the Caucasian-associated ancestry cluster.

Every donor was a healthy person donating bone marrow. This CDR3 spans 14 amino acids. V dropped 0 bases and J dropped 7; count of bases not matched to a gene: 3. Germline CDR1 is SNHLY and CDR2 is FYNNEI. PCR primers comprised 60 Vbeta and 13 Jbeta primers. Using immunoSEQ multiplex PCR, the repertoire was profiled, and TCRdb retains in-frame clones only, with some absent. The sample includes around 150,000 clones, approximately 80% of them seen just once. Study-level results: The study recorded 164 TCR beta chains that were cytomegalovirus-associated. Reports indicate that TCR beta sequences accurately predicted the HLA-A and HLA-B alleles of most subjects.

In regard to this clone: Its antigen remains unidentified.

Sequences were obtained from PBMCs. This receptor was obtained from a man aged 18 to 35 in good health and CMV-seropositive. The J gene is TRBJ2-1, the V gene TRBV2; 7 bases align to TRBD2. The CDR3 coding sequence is TGTGCCAGCAGTGAAGCGGGAGGGCCAAATGAGCAGTTCTTC. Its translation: CASSEAGGPNEQFF.